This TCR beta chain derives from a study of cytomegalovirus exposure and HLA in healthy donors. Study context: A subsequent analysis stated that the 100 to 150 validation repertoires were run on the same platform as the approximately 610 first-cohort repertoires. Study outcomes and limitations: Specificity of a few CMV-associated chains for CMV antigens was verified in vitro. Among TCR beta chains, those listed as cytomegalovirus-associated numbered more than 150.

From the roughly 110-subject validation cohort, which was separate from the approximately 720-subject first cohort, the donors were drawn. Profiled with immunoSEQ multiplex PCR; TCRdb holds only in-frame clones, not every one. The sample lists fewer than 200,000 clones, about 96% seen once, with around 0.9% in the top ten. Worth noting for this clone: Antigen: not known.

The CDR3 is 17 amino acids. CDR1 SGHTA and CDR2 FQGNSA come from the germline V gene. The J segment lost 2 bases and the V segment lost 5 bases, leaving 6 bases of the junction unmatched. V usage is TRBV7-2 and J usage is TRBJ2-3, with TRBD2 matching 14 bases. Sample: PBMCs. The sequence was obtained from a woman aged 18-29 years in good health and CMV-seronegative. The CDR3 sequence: CASSLGLAGGNTDTQYF. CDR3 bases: TGTGCCAGCAGCCTTGGACTAGCGGGGGGAAACACAGATACGCAGTATTTT. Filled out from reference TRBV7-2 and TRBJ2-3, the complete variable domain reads GAGVSQSPSNKVTEKGKDVELRCDPISGHTALYWYRQSLGQGLEFLIYFQGNSAPDKSGLPSDRFSAERTGGSVSTLTIQRTQQEDSAVYLCASSLGLAGGNTDTQYFGPGTRLTVL.